These T cell receptor beta chains were read from a single sample in a study of cytomegalovirus exposure and HLA in healthy donors. Method: immunoSEQ multiplex PCR; TCRdb's copy keeps in-frame clones and lacks some. This table has under 350,000 clones, about 86% appearing once. The sequenced material came from PBMCs. The receptor source for this set is a woman younger than 35 in good health and CMV-seronegative. The CDR3 runs from the conserved cysteine through the conserved F or W.

cdr3_length	v_call	j_call	cdr3_aa
13	TRBV7-2	TRBJ2-5	CASSPEVAEDQYF
13	TRBV7-2	TRBJ1-2	CASRLIMDSSGTF
13	TRBV7-2	TRBJ1-2	CASSFGANYGYTF
15	TRBV6-4	TRBJ2-3	CASSDSNRDTDTQYF
12	TRBV5-5	TRBJ2-4	CASSPQGNIQYF
15	TRBV27	TRBJ1-2	CASRVLGGEHYGYTF
15	TRBV15	TRBJ1-2	CATSTGTARVYGYTF
14	TRBV7-9	TRBJ1-4	CASSLGQGSGKLFF
14	TRBV10-1	TRBJ1-1	CASSPETGNTEAFF
12	TRBV29-1	TRBJ1-5	CSVGQGAQPQHF
16	TRBV30	TRBJ2-7	CAWSVSPSGIKNEQYF
13	TRBV7-7	TRBJ2-7	CASSLERGNEQYF
14	TRBV7-8	TRBJ1-5	CASSLVGVIQPQHF
15	TRBV7-9	TRBJ2-7	CASSLEIGGRDEQYF
15	TRBV10-3	TRBJ2-1	CAISQGQGGHNEQFF
15	TRBV5-1	TRBJ1-1	CASSLAGTGATEAFF
19	TRBV4-3	TRBJ2-6	CASSQDRRGSFSGANVLTF
14	TRBV11-3	TRBJ2-7	CASSLADGAYEQYF
14	TRBV18	TRBJ2-7	CASSPGDSSYEQYF